The subject of this entry is one T cell receptor (beta chain). Germline-derived CDR1 and CDR2 are ENHRY and SYGVKD. The length of the CDR3 is 15 residues. V gave up 0 bases and J gave up 7 bases, with 12 bases separating them. This record belongs to a study of blood T cell repertoires in COVID-19. About the research overall: Researchers got acute and convalescent COVID-19 samples from the United States, Italy and Spain. In each case, the material was cDNA or gDNA derived from T cells, B-cell-depleted T cells, or PBMCs.

Authors' methods: Reference gene primer amplification gave estimated nucleated cell counts. Profiling relied on immunoSEQ multiplex PCR, and the TCRdb table lists in-frame clones only, not all of them. V and J calls and clone size are copied from that table; D and trimming were computed from the DNA. The sample yields under 140,000 clones, approximately 80% seen once. Input material: peripheral blood. The clonotype was recovered from a woman in her sixties with acute or convalescent COVID-19. The V call is TRBV10-3, the J call TRBJ2-2, with D possibly matching TRBD2 (5 bases). Here the CDR3 reads CAISESEGFGGELFF. In DNA, the CDR3 is TGTGCCATCAGTGAGTCCGAGGGTTTCGGCGGGGAGCTGTTTTTT.